The 8 T cell receptor beta chains below were found in one sample sequenced in a study of blood T cells in healthy people across ages. Using a J-beta primer mix together with a sample-barcoded 5' primer, a second PCR was run for about 6 to 12 cycles. MiXCR, run by TCRdb on the 5' RACE reads, gives a single entry per CDR3 protein. This sample has about 1 million distinct CDR3 sequences; under 30% occur once, and the top ten carry approximately 0.71%. The same sample was also used in a study of T cells of mothers and their children.

Sequenced sample: blood. Every receptor here comes from a girl aged 2-9 years in good health.

The rearrangement links TRBV6-1 to TRBJ2-5; TRBD1 matches at 12 bases. The V gene's germline CDR1 is MNHNS and CDR2 SASEGT. CDR3 size: 14 residues. The V segment lost 7 bases and the J segment 7 bases; nucleotides outside the gene matches: 7. The chain's CDR3 is CASKGTGGAGTQYF. The CDR3 region has the DNA TGTGCCAGCAAGGGGACAGGGGGCGCGGGGACCCAGTACTTC.

Only a few counts were recorded for this clonotype. The gene calls are TRBV27 and TRBJ2-5, with 7 bases identical to TRBD2. The V and J ends lost 5 bases and 5 bases, in that order; junction bases with no gene match: 8. The CDR3 consists of 14 residues. CDR1 MNHEY and CDR2 SMNVEV come from the germline V gene (reference sequence). CDR3 protein: CASSGLLGGETQYF. CDR3 DNA: TGTGCCAGCAGTGGACTCCTCGGGGGGGAGACCCAGTACTTC.

This clonotype occurred a few times. This chain links TRBV20-1 with TRBJ1-2; possibly TRBD1 for D (5 bases). CDR1 is DFQATT, CDR2 SNEGSKA, per germline (reference sequence). Trimming took 1 base from V and 2 from J, leaving 11 bases between them. The CDR3 is 14 residues long. The CDR3 DNA is TGCAGTGCTAGAGTTTCCGGACAAAACTATGGCTACACCTTC. It specifies CSARVSGQNYGYTF.

V and J are TRBV28 and TRBJ2-3; TRBD2 matches at 10 bases. This CDR3 contains 15 residues. Trimming cost V 8 bases and J 2 bases; bases outside gene matches: 7. Germline assignment: CDR1 MDHEN and CDR2 SYDVKM. The CDR3, as DNA: TGTGCCAGCTCCCGAGCGGGAGGGCTCACAGATACGCAGTATTTT. This translates into CASSRAGGLTDTQYF.

A few counts support this clonotype. The chain links TRBV15 to TRBJ2-5; D is possibly TRBD2 (6 bases). The V end was cut by 5 bases, the J end by 1 base, with 17 bases between. The CDR3 is made up of 16 amino acids. CDR1 LNHNV and CDR2 YYDKDF come from the germline V gene (reference sequence). This CDR3 is CATSPGEGSLQETQYF. DNA for the CDR3: TGTGCCACCAGCCCGGGAGAAGGGAGTCTCCAAGAGACCCAGTACTTC.

A few counts support this clonotype. This chain links TRBV29-1 with TRBJ2-5; 7 positions agree with TRBD2. Per the germline V gene, CDR1 is SQVTM and CDR2 is ANQGSEA. Trimming took 2 bases from V and 5 from J; bases not matched to a gene: 5. The CDR3 is 13 amino acids. The CDR3 DNA follows: TGCAGCGTTGAAAGGCTAGCGGTGGAGACCCAGTACTTC. Residues: CSVERLAVETQYF.

This chain uses TRBV10-3 with TRBJ2-7; TRBD2 matches 9 bases. The DNA end favors TRBJ2-5, so the J call may be wrong. This CDR3 has 14 residues. The germline CDR1 and CDR2 sequences are ENHRY and SYGVKD. CDR3 DNA sequence: TGTGCCATCAGCATTAGCGGGGGCGGAGAGACCCAGTACTTC. Residues: CAISISGGGETQYF.

This chain connects TRBV20-1 to TRBJ2-5, with no clear D. Germline assignment: CDR1 DFQATT and CDR2 SNEGSKA (reference sequence). V lost 7 bases, J lost 2 bases, and 14 bases lay in between. The CDR3 runs 13 residues. The CDR3 spells CSVTRELQETQYF. In nucleotides, the CDR3 is TGCAGTGTTACCCGAGAGCTTCAAGAGACCCAGTACTTC.